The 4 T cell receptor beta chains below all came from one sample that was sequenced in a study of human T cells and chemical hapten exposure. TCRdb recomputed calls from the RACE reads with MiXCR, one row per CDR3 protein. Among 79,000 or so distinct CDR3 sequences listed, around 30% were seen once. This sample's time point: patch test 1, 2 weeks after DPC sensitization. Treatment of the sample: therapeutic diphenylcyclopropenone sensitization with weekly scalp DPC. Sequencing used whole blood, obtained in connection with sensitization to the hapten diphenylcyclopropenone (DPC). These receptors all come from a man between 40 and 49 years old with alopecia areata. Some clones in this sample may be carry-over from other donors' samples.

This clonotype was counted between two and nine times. The CDR3 sequence is CASSDRRNQPQHF. The DNA for the CDR3 is TGTGCCAGCAGCGACAGGAGGAATCAGCCCCAGCATTTT. This chain links TRBV28 with TRBJ1-5, with a possible D match to TRBD1 (6 bases). The length of the CDR3 is 13 residues. Germline loops: CDR1 MDHEN, CDR2 SYDVKM. Trimming left V 6 bases short and J 4 bases short, with 10 bases between.

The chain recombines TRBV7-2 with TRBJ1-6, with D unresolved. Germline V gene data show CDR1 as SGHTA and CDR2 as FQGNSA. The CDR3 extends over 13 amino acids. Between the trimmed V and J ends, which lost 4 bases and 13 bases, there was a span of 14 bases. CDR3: CASSSYYPSPLHF. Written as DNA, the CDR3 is TGTGCCAGCAGCTCTTACTACCCATCTCCCCTCCACTTT.

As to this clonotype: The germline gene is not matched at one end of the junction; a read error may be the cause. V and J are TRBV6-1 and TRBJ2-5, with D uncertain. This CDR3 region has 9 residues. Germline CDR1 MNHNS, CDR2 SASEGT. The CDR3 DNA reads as TGTGCCAGCAGTGAACCGATTCACTTC. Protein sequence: CASSEPIHF.

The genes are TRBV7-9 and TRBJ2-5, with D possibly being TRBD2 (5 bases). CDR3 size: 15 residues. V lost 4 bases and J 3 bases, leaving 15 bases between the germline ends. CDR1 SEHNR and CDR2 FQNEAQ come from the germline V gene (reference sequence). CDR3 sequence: CASSSGPREKETQYF. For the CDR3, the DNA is TGTGCCAGCAGCTCAGGTCCGAGGGAAAAAGAGACCCAGTACTTC.